A selection of T cell receptor beta chains follows, all from one sample in a study of response to subunit inactivated influenza vaccine. TCRdb recomputed calls from the RT-PCR reads with MiXCR, one row per CDR3 protein. The table has roughly 670,000 distinct CDR3 sequences, 12% to 15% seen once. The source was PBMCs from blood, collected approximately 15 days before vaccination. Source of these receptors: a man in his forties or fifties who received an inactivated influenza vaccine. CDR3s include the opening cysteine and the closing phenylalanine or tryptophan. A D gene is named only where the DNA matches it firmly. Size is omitted from some rows. Given values are once, few, many or a class for expanded clones.

d_call	v_call	clone_size	j_call	cdr3_aa	cdr3_nt
TRBD2	TRBV28	few	TRBJ2-1	CASRGPGLAGGDNEQFF	TGTGCCAGCAGAGGCCCGGGACTAGCGGGAGGAGACAATGAGCAGTTCTTC
-	TRBV12-3/TRBV12-4	many	TRBJ2-3	CASSLRQEGGTQYF	TGTGCCAGCAGTTTACGACAGGAGGGGGGTACGCAGTATTTT
-	TRBV6-2/TRBV6-3	many	TRBJ2-7	CASSYSHEQYF	TGTGCCAGCAGTTACTCCCACGAGCAGTACTTC
-	TRBV6-5	-	TRBJ2-2	CASSYGPDPWTGELFF	TGTGCCAGCAGTTATGGGCCAGATCCTTGGACCGGGGAGCTGTTTTTT
-	TRBV2	-	TRBJ2-7	CASSERRLSYEQYF	TGTGCCAGCAGTGAAAGACGCCTTAGCTACGAGCAGTACTTC
-	TRBV24-1	-	TRBJ1-2	CATSGNGQGYTF	TGTGCCACCAGTGGTAATGGACAGGGCTACACCTTC
-	TRBV6-5	-	TRBJ2-2	CASSYRGVSGELFF	TGTGCCAGCAGTTACCGGGGCGTCTCCGGGGAGCTGTTTTTT
TRBD1	TRBV3-1	few	TRBJ1-2	CASSQAGTAYGYTF	TGTGCCAGCAGCCAAGCCGGGACAGCCTATGGCTACACCTTC
-	TRBV7-9	-	TRBJ1-2	CASSLSGAFNYGYTF	TGTGCCAGCAGCCTTAGTGGGGCGTTTAACTATGGCTACACCTTC
TRBD1	TRBV20-1	few	TRBJ2-7	CSALVWGQSSYEQYF	TGCAGTGCACTCGTCTGGGGACAGAGCTCCTACGAGCAGTACTTC
TRBD1	TRBV27	few	TRBJ1-5	CASSSRGPRNQPQHF	TGTGCCAGCAGTTCCAGGGGGCCCCGCAATCAGCCCCAGCATTTT
-	TRBV6-5	few	TRBJ1-2	CASSYSPSGVVYGYTF	TGTGCCAGCAGTTACTCCCCATCGGGAGTAGTCTACGGCTACACCTTC
-	TRBV10-3	-	TRBJ2-7	CAIRGPDSDEQYF	TGTGCCATCAGGGGGCCCGACTCGGACGAGCAGTACTTC